This T cell receptor (beta chain) came from a study of T cell responses to AZD1222 COVID-19 vaccine. General study results and limits: A rise in Spike-specific TCR breadth and depth followed two AZD1222 doses. Donor demographics were predominantly white British with a female majority; clonal diversity may be underestimated.

TCRdb's copy holds only in-frame clones and misses some; the assay was immunoSEQ multiplex PCR. In the table there are nearly 200,000 clones, around 93% of which are singletons. Researchers grouped second doses given at about 4 or about 12 weeks into one pool. The CDR3 length is 15 residues. V shed 6 bases and J 1 base; nucleotides not matched to a gene: 4. The germline CDR1 and CDR2 sequences are MGHDK and SYGVNS. For this clone: The antigen remains unidentified.

The sample was peripheral blood, taken 28 days after the second AZD1222 dose. This receptor was taken from an adult who received the AZD1222 COVID-19 vaccine. This chain uses TRBV25-1 with TRBJ2-7; TRBD2 matches at 12 bases. CDR3 sequence: CASSTGLAGSYEQYF. DNA of the CDR3: TGTGCCAGCAGCACTGGACTAGCGGGGTCCTACGAGCAGTACTTC.